Presented here are 32 T cell receptor beta chains from one specimen sequenced in a study of shared clonotypes between healthy human individuals. TCRdb's table, derived via immunoSEQ multiplex PCR, lists solely in-frame clones and lacks some. The sample consists of 600,000 or so clones, 98% of them appearing once. Naive CD8 cells comprised CD45RO-negative, CCR7-positively selected cells, excluding terminally differentiated effector memory CD45RA+ cells. Input material: naive CD8+ T cells sorted from blood. Receptors originate from a man in his thirties or forties in good health.

V and J are TRBV27 and TRBJ2-1; the match to TRBD2 covers 16 bases. CDR3 length: 17 residues. Germline assignment: CDR1 MNHEY and CDR2 SMNVEV (reference sequence). V was pared by 4 bases and J by 7 bases, with 7 bases of the junction left unmatched. The CDR3 region has the DNA TGTGCCAGCAGTTCCGGGACTAGCGGGAGGGCATGGAATGAGCAGTTCTTC. Encoded protein: CASSSGTSGRAWNEQFF.

Comments on this clone: Other DNA variants within this sample encode the same CDR3. The chain is built from TRBV4-3 and TRBJ2-7; D uncertain. The germline gives CDR1 LGHNA, CDR2 YSLEER. The CDR3 covers 13 residues. V was shortened by 0 bases and J by 1 base, with 4 bases between the two germline ends. Here the CDR3 DNA reads TGCGCCAGCAGCCAAGACAGATCCTACGAGCAGTACTTC. As protein: CASSQDRSYEQYF.

The chain combines TRBV27 with TRBJ2-1; D remains ambiguous. With 3 bases removed from V and 2 bases from J, the gap between germline ends came to 11 bases. CDR1 and CDR2 (germline): MNHEY, SMNVEV (reference sequence). The CDR3 spans 15 residues. CDR3 DNA: TGTGCCAGCAGTTTCAAACAGTATACCTACAATGAGCAGTTCTTC. Protein: CASSFKQYTYNEQFF.

The rearrangement links TRBV18 to TRBJ1-1, with D maybe TRBD1 (5 bases). There are 15 residues in the CDR3. V was trimmed by 0 bases and J by 4 bases, leaving 12 bases between them. The germline V gene encodes CDR1 KGHSH and CDR2 LQKENI. CDR3 DNA sequence: TGTGCCAGCTCACCACCAAACAGGTGGTCCACTGAAGCTTTCTTT. It codes for CASSPPNRWSTEAFF.

In its sample, this clone was seen once. The rearrangement links TRBV18 to TRBJ2-7; D is perhaps TRBD1 or TRBD2 (5 bases each). CDR3 length: 15 amino acids. Germline CDR1 reads KGHSH; CDR2 reads LQKENI. The V gene lost 5 bases and the J gene lost 4 bases, with 18 bases spanning the gap. CDR3 region: CASSSSGPSGYEQYF. The DNA for the CDR3 is TGTGCCAGCTCATCATCGGGACCGAGTGGATACGAGCAGTACTTC.

This clone was seen just once. The V call is TRBV11-3, the J call TRBJ2-7, with 11 nucleotides matching TRBD1. The CDR3 sequence is 14 residues long. Germline assignment: CDR1 SGHNT and CDR2 YENEEA. V shed 4 bases and J 6 bases; nucleotides not matched to a gene: 5. As DNA, the CDR3 is TGTGCCAGCAGCTCCCGGACAGGGGGCGGCGAGCAGTACTTC. Its translation is CASSSRTGGGEQYF.

This clone is a singleton in its sample. The chain carries TRBV29-1 and TRBJ2-1; D possibly matches TRBD1 or TRBD2 (5 bases each). V lost 3 bases to trimming and J lost 7 bases, with 22 bases between them. The germline V gene encodes CDR1 SQVTM and CDR2 ANQGSEA. There are 16 residues in the CDR3. For the CDR3, the DNA is TGCAGCGTTGAGGACTCAAAGGCAGGGCCTAATAATGAGCAGTTCTTC. Amino acid sequence: CSVEDSKAGPNNEQFF.

Turning to this clone: Different DNA sequences within this sample yield the same CDR3. The chain uses TRBV10-1 and TRBJ2-7; weak D call: TRBD1 (6 bases). The germline V gene has CDR1 WNHNN and CDR2 SYGVQD (reference sequence). Trimming left V 3 bases short and J 1 base short, with 7 bases between. The CDR3 runs to 13 residues. The CDR3 here is CASSEGTSYEQYF. The CDR3 DNA follows: TGCGCCAGCAGTGAAGGGACATCCTACGAGCAGTACTTC.

The chain is built from TRBV7-9 and TRBJ2-1; 13 bases map to TRBD2. J gave up 6 bases and V 4 bases, and 9 bases lay outside the gene matches. Looked up from germline, CDR1 is SEHNR and CDR2 is FQNEAQ (reference sequence). This CDR3 comprises 17 residues. CDR3 sequence reads: CASSSTSGRAGSNEQFF. For the CDR3, the DNA is TGTGCCAGCAGCTCTACTAGCGGGAGGGCCGGTAGCAATGAGCAGTTCTTC. The full variable domain, in which reference TRBV7-9 and TRBJ2-1 provide the parts outside the CDR3, is DTGVSQNPRHKITKRGQNVTFRCDPISEHNRLYWYRQTLGQGPEFLTYFQNEAQLEKSRLLSDRFSAERPKGSFSTLEIQRTEQGDSAMYLCASSSTSGRAGSNEQFFGPGTRLTVL.

The chain couples TRBV5-5 to TRBJ2-6; D gene unclear. This CDR3 is built from 16 residues. Trimming took 0 bases from V and 1 from J, leaving 8 bases between them. The germline V gene has CDR1 SGHKS and CDR2 YYEKEE (reference sequence). CDR3 nucleotides: TGTGCCAGCAGCTTGGAGAAGGGATCTGGGGCCAACGTCCTGACTTTC. Amino acids: CASSLEKGSGANVLTF.

The chain joins TRBV7-9 to TRBJ2-7; TRBD1 aligns across 9 bases. Germline V lookup: CDR1 SEHNR, CDR2 FQNEAQ (reference sequence). Trimming removed 3 bases from V and 6 bases from J; junction bases left unmatched: 6. The CDR3 runs 14 residues. The CDR3 protein is CASSFWDREGEQYF. The CDR3 DNA is TGTGCCAGCAGCTTCTGGGACAGGGAAGGCGAGCAGTACTTC. Complete variable domain (other parts from reference TRBV7-9 and TRBJ2-7): DTGVSQNPRHKITKRGQNVTFRCDPISEHNRLYWYRQTLGQGPEFLTYFQNEAQLEKSRLLSDRFSAERPKGSFSTLEIQRTEQGDSAMYLCASSFWDREGEQYFGPGTRLTVT.

The chain is built from TRBV9 and TRBJ2-7; D remains unclear. There are 13 residues in the CDR3. CDR1 SGDLS and CDR2 YYNGEE come from the germline V gene. Deletions cut 4 bases from V and 2 bases from J, with 10 bases between. The CDR3 nucleotides are TGTGCCAGCAGCTCGGACGTCACCTACGAGCAGTACTTC. This gives the protein CASSSDVTYEQYF.

V is TRBV19 and J is TRBJ2-7, with 9 positions matching TRBD1. Trimming took 3 bases from V and 5 from J; bases not matched to a gene: 8. The germline CDR1 and CDR2 sequences are LNHDA and SQIVND (reference sequence). This CDR3 is 15 amino acids long. The CDR3 DNA reads TGTGCCAGTAGTATCACGGGACAGGGTCGGAACGAGCAGTACTTC. Encoded protein: CASSITGQGRNEQYF.

The chain combines TRBV7-9 with TRBJ2-7; no reliable D call. In germline, CDR1 is SEHNR, CDR2 FQNEAQ (reference sequence). The CDR3 runs to 14 residues. Trimming cost V 6 bases and J 0 bases, with 12 bases left between them. The CDR3 protein is CASRETRNSYEQYF. CDR3 bases: TGTGCCAGCAGGGAGACCAGGAACTCCTACGAGCAGTACTTC.

This rearrangement joins TRBV5-1 to TRBJ2-1; 8 bases are shared with TRBD2. The trim removed 5 bases at V and 3 bases at J, leaving 7 bases unmatched. Germline CDR1 reads SGHRS; CDR2 reads YFSETQ. The CDR3 is 15 residues long. Here the CDR3 DNA reads TGCGCCAGCAGGCCCCCGGGGGGGATCTACAATGAGCAGTTCTTC. Its protein product is CASRPPGGIYNEQFF.

The chain couples TRBV7-9 to TRBJ2-4, with 9 bases identical to TRBD2. CDR1 SEHNR and CDR2 FQNEAQ come from the germline V gene (reference sequence). With 3 bases clipped from V and 0 bases from J, the junction kept 3 bases outside the gene matches. The CDR3 has 16 residues. The CDR3 loop is CASSLIAGVAKNIQYF. For the CDR3, the DNA is TGTGCCAGCAGCTTGATAGCGGGAGTAGCCAAAAACATTCAGTACTTC.

This chain connects TRBV11-3 to TRBJ2-1; 9 nucleotides line up with TRBD2. Unmatched junction bases numbered 26, after V lost 5 bases and J lost 12 bases. The CDR3 totals 19 residues. Germline assignment: CDR1 SGHNT and CDR2 YENEEA. In DNA, the CDR3 is TGTGCCAGCAGCCCCCGGGACAGCTTTGGGGCTAGCGGGATTTCTGGGCAGTTCTTC. Translating it yields CASSPRDSFGASGISGQFF.

The chain couples TRBV7-8 to TRBJ1-2; D call uncertain. CDR3 length: 16 amino acids. Trimming removed 5 bases from V and 4 bases from J, with 20 bases in between. Germline CDR1 reads SGHVS; CDR2 reads FQNEAQ. The CDR3 sequence is CASSPIRAQPTYGYTF. As DNA, the CDR3 is TGTGCCAGCAGCCCAATACGAGCACAGCCGACCTATGGCTACACCTTC.

The chain combines TRBV25-1 with TRBJ2-1; D not certain. Between the trimmed V and J ends, which lost 5 bases and 4 bases, there was a span of 0 bases. Germline loops: CDR1 MGHDK, CDR2 SYGVNS. The CDR3 covers 10 residues. CDR3 nucleotide sequence: TGTGCCAGCAGTTACAATGAGCAGTTCTTC. This sequence encodes CASSYNEQFF.

The chain recombines TRBV7-9 with TRBJ2-7; 7 bases are shared with TRBD2. The V segment lost 5 bases and the J segment 1 base; nucleotides outside the gene matches: 5. From germline, CDR1 is SEHNR and CDR2 FQNEAQ (reference sequence). The CDR3 totals 14 residues. CDR3 DNA: TGTGCCAGCAGCCACCGGGAGGATTCCTACGAGCAGTACTTC. Its translation: CASSHREDSYEQYF.

The V call is TRBV6-6, the J call TRBJ2-7, with D possibly being TRBD2 (5 bases). Germline CDR1 is MNHNY and CDR2 is SVGAGI (reference sequence). V was shortened by 3 bases and J by 4 bases, with 13 bases between the two germline ends. CDR3 size: 14 residues. CDR3 region: CASSYSTKIYEQYF. The CDR3 DNA sequence: TGTGCCAGCAGTTATTCGACTAAGATTTACGAGCAGTACTTC.

V usage is TRBV27 and J usage is TRBJ2-7, with D possibly TRBD2 on 7 matching bases. Germline-derived CDR1 and CDR2 are MNHEY and SMNVEV (reference sequence). This CDR3 comprises 14 residues. The V gene lost 2 bases and the J gene lost 4 bases, with 12 bases spanning the gap. This chain's CDR3 is CASSLKRGGYEQYF. The CDR3 nucleotides are TGTGCCAGCAGTTTAAAGAGGGGGGGATACGAGCAGTACTTC.

This CDR3 is CASSEFRLTEQYF. The CDR3 region has the DNA TGCGCCAGCAGTGAGTTTAGACTAACCGAGCAGTACTTC. The gene calls are TRBV10-2 and TRBJ2-7, with D possibly being TRBD2 (5 bases). Germline-derived CDR1 and CDR2 are WSHSY and SAAADI. The V gene lost 1 base and the J gene lost 6 bases, with 10 bases spanning the gap. This CDR3 comprises 13 residues.

The chain is built from TRBV13 and TRBJ2-3; the match to TRBD1 covers 10 bases. The CDR3 consists of 17 residues. The V and J ends lost 4 bases and 2 bases, in that order; junction bases with no gene match: 9. Germline loops: CDR1 PRHDT, CDR2 FYEKMQ (reference sequence). CDR3 in DNA: TGTGCCAGCAGCTCAATCCGGGACAGGGGATACACAGATACGCAGTATTTT. Residues: CASSSIRDRGYTDTQYF.

The chain uses TRBV25-1 and TRBJ2-7; D is perhaps TRBD2 (5 bases). Germline loops: CDR1 MGHDK, CDR2 SYGVNS. Trimming left V 8 bases short and J 3 bases short, with 20 bases between. The CDR3 is made up of 15 amino acids. DNA for the CDR3: TGTGCCAGCGGCGGAGGTGTCGGAAGATTCTACGAGCAGTACTTC. Translation: CASGGGVGRFYEQYF.

This chain links TRBV6-1 with TRBJ1-1; D uncertain. In germline, CDR1 is MNHNS, CDR2 SASEGT. This CDR3 contains 13 residues. V gave up 2 bases and J gave up 1 base, with 5 bases separating them. CDR3 coding DNA: TGTGCCAGCAGTGAACTCGAGAACACTGAAGCTTTCTTT. It encodes CASSELENTEAFF.

The chain has TRBV6-5 and TRBJ1-2; D remains ambiguous. V lost 0 bases to trimming and J lost 4 bases, with 6 bases between them. Germline V gives CDR1 MNHEY, CDR2 SVGAGI. CDR3 size: 13 residues. The CDR3, as DNA: TGTGCCAGCAGTTACTCGGCGGGCTATGGCTACACCTTC. Its protein product is CASSYSAGYGYTF.

Concerning this clone: The same CDR3 is also encoded by other DNA sequences in this sample. The chain links TRBV6-1 to TRBJ2-7; D is unclear. V gave up 4 bases and J gave up 0 bases, with 7 bases separating them. From germline, CDR1 is MNHNS and CDR2 SASEGT. CDR3 length equals 13 residues. The CDR3 reads CASSVRTSYEQYF. The CDR3 bases are TGTGCCAGCAGTGTTCGGACCTCCTACGAGCAGTACTTC.

The V and J genes are TRBV9 and TRBJ2-3; D is unresolved. The V end lost 0 bases, the J end lost 1 base, and 9 bases lay between the germline ends. The CDR3 contains 15 residues. The germline CDR1 and CDR2 sequences are SGDLS and YYNGEE. The CDR3 DNA is TGTGCCAGCAGCGTAGAGGGCGAGGGCACAGATACGCAGTATTTT. Encoded protein: CASSVEGEGTDTQYF.

The gene calls are TRBV13 and TRBJ2-1, with TRBD1 as a possible D gene (5 bases). The CDR3 runs 13 residues. V was cut by 1 base and J by 8 bases, with 9 bases left in between. In germline, CDR1 is PRHDT, CDR2 FYEKMQ (reference sequence). The CDR3 DNA sequence: TGTGCCAGCAGCTTAGAAGGGGTGTATGAGCAGTTCTTC. Its translation: CASSLEGVYEQFF. The variable domain in full, with the rest retrieved from reference TRBV13 and TRBJ2-1, is AAGVIQSPRHLIKEKRETATLKCYPIPRHDTVYWYQQGPGQDPQFLISFYEKMQSDKGSIPDRFSAQQFSDYHSELNMSSLELGDSALYFCASSLEGVYEQFFGPGTRLTVL.

There are a few counts of this clone. The DNA of the CDR3 is TGCGCCAGCAGCTTCAGGGTGGAGGGCACAGATACGCAGTATTTT. Protein product: CASSFRVEGTDTQYF. The V gene is TRBV5-1, the J gene TRBJ2-3, with D perhaps assigned TRBD1 or TRBD2 (5 bases each). Looked up from germline, CDR1 is SGHRS and CDR2 is YFSETQ. V lost 2 bases, J lost 1 base, and 11 bases lay in between. This CDR3 is 15 amino acids long.

This chain uses TRBV28 with TRBJ2-7; 9 positions match TRBD1. V trimming: 1 base; J trimming: 5 bases; junction bases outside the gene matches: 6. There are 15 residues in the CDR3. Per the germline V gene, CDR1 is MDHEN and CDR2 is SYDVKM. The CDR3 reads CASSLLGTGIDEQYF. The CDR3 DNA reads as TGTGCCAGCAGTTTATTAGGGACAGGGATAGACGAGCAGTACTTC.